The 20 T cell receptor beta chains presented below share a single source sample, sequenced in a study of somatic mutations in cytotoxic T cells in rheumatoid arthritis. The repertoire was sequenced with immunoSEQ multiplex PCR; TCRdb's copy has only in-frame clones and lacks some. The sample includes 10,000 to 15,000 clones, about 68% seen only once; the top ten take approximately 9.4%. Input material: CD8+ T cells sorted from blood. Receptors originate from a man in his sixties or seventies in good health.

J is TRBJ2-5 and V is TRBV7-6, with TRBD2 matching over 9 bases. The CDR3 extends over 16 amino acids. V lost 1 base to trimming and J lost 7 bases; unmatched junction nucleotides: 10. In germline, CDR1 is SGHVS, CDR2 FNYEAQ. Here the CDR3 DNA reads TGTGCCAGCAGCTTAGACGGGACTAGCCCCCTGAGGACCCAGTACTTC. Encoded protein: CASSLDGTSPLRTQYF.

Here the CDR3 DNA reads TGTGCCAGCAGCTTACTCCGCGGGAGTATCAATGAGCAGTTCTTC. Protein: CASSLLRGSINEQFF. V usage is TRBV7-8 and J usage is TRBJ2-1; 7 bases are a match to TRBD2. Germline values: CDR1 SGHVS, CDR2 FQNEAQ. The ends lost 2 bases at V and 6 bases at J; junction bases unmatched: 7. This CDR3 comprises 15 residues.

There are a few counts of this clone. The CDR3 spells CAWSYSPGLAFF. CDR3 nucleotides: TGTGCCTGGAGTTACTCTCCGGGCCTCGCTTTCTTT. The chain links TRBV30 to TRBJ1-1; unclear D gene. Trimming removed 2 bases from V and 11 bases from J, with 15 bases in between. CDR1 is GTSNPN and CDR2 is SVGIG in the germline V gene (reference sequence). The CDR3 contains 12 residues.

The chain combines TRBV28 with TRBJ2-7; D gene ambiguous. Germline CDR1 MDHEN, CDR2 SYDVKM. The CDR3 extends over 14 amino acids. Trimming shortened V by 8 bases and J by 0 bases, and 14 bases separated the two germline ends. CDR3 protein: CASSGTVHSYEQYF. Written as DNA, the CDR3 is TGTGCCAGCTCAGGTACAGTCCACTCCTACGAGCAGTACTTC.

By sample fraction, this clone is medium-sized. The V call is TRBV29-1, the J call TRBJ1-2; perhaps TRBD1 as D (5 bases). Trimming pared 3 bases from V and 6 bases from J, leaving 20 bases between. This CDR3 contains 15 residues. CDR1 is SQVTM, CDR2 ANQGSEA, per germline. CDR3 residues: CSVEGDLSSRNGYTF. The DNA of the CDR3 is TGCAGCGTTGAGGGGGATTTATCGAGTAGGAATGGCTACACCTTC.

J is TRBJ1-6 and V is TRBV27; no clear D. Trimming cost V 5 bases and J 14 bases, with 22 bases left between them. The CDR3 extends over 15 amino acids. From germline, CDR1 is MNHEY and CDR2 SMNVEV (reference sequence). The CDR3 DNA sequence: TGTGCCAGCAGTCCCCTTCGGGGTCCGCGTCCGTCCCTCCACTTT. Translation: CASSPLRGPRPSLHF.

V usage is TRBV4-3 and J usage is TRBJ1-2, with 7 nucleotides matching TRBD1. Germline V gives CDR1 LGHNA, CDR2 YSLEER. The CDR3 is 13 residues long. The ends lost 5 bases at V and 2 bases at J; junction bases unmatched: 2. The CDR3 sequence is CASSATGNYGYTF. The CDR3 nucleotides read TGCGCCAGCAGCGCGACAGGGAACTATGGCTACACCTTC.

This clone was found a few times. The J gene is TRBJ1-1, the V gene TRBV4-3, with D perhaps matching TRBD1 (5 bases). Germline values: CDR1 LGHNA, CDR2 YSLEER. The length of the CDR3 is 14 residues. Trimming shortened V by 1 base and J by 5 bases, and 11 bases separated the two germline ends. CDR3 sequence reads: CASSQAGLGTEAFF. The CDR3, as DNA: TGCGCCAGCAGCCAAGCAGGGTTGGGAACTGAAGCTTTCTTT.

The chain employs TRBV9 and TRBJ2-1; 12 bases map to TRBD2. CDR1 is SGDLS, CDR2 YYNGEE, per germline. The CDR3 runs to 15 residues. Unmatched junction bases numbered 3, after V lost 3 bases and J lost 5 bases. The CDR3 is CASSAGLAGNNEQFF. CDR3 in DNA: TGTGCCAGCAGCGCCGGACTAGCGGGGAACAATGAGCAGTTCTTC.

This clone is labeled medium-sized. This sequence joins TRBV5-4 and TRBJ2-7; perhaps TRBD1 as D (5 bases). Germline V gene sequence: CDR1 SGHNT, CDR2 YYREEE (reference sequence). The CDR3 covers 13 residues. Trimming took off 0 bases at V and 3 bases at J, with 7 bases between the two ends. The CDR3 is CASSLEDNYEQYF. CDR3 in DNA: TGTGCCAGCAGCTTGGAGGACAACTACGAGCAGTACTTC.

In its sample, this clone was seen a few times. CDR3 protein: CASSQGVGNTEAFF. For the CDR3, the DNA is TGTGCCAGCAGCCAGGGGGTGGGGAACACTGAAGCTTTCTTT. The V gene is TRBV11-2, the J gene TRBJ1-1; 7 bases are shared with TRBD1. The CDR3 is made up of 14 amino acids. With V trimmed by 5 bases and J by 1 base, 4 bases remained unmatched. Germline lookup yields CDR1 SGHAT and CDR2 FQNNGV.

This clone was observed once. The chain is built from TRBV9 and TRBJ1-1; D is uncertain. The CDR3 runs to 13 residues. CDR1 and CDR2 from the germline V gene are SGDLS and YYNGEE. Trimming cost V 0 bases and J 2 bases, with 5 bases left between them. CDR3 nucleotide sequence: TGTGCCAGCAGCGTAGGGACTAACACTGAAGCTTTCTTT. It encodes CASSVGTNTEAFF.

The V gene is TRBV28, the J gene TRBJ1-4; 7 bases agree with TRBD1. Trimming took 3 bases from V and 4 from J; bases not matched to a gene: 5. Germline CDR1 is MDHEN and CDR2 is SYDVKM. The CDR3 has 15 amino acids. CDR3 amino acids: CASSFRDSLNEKLFF. In nucleotides, the CDR3 is TGTGCCAGCAGTTTCCGGGACAGTCTTAATGAAAAACTGTTTTTT.

The chain joins TRBV7-2 to TRBJ2-7; 7 nucleotides align to TRBD2. The CDR3 runs to 15 residues. Germline CDR1 is SGHTA and CDR2 is FQGNSA. V dropped 1 base and J dropped 5; count of bases not matched to a gene: 8. In DNA, the CDR3 is TGTGCCAGCAGCTTAGGGCCGCGGGAGCTAAACGAGCAGTACTTC. Translating it yields CASSLGPRELNEQYF.

This clone appeared once. V gene TRBV4-1 combines with J gene TRBJ1-1; 9 bases map to TRBD1. J was trimmed by 7 bases and V by 5 bases; bases with no gene match: 2. There are 12 residues in the CDR3. Per the germline V gene, CDR1 is MGHRA and CDR2 is YSYEKL. The CDR3 DNA reads TGCGCCAGCAGCTACAGGGGGCATGAAGCTTTCTTT. It yields the protein CASSYRGHEAFF.

This clone was found once. The chain is built from TRBV19 and TRBJ1-1, with 7 bases lining up with TRBD1. The V gene's germline CDR1 is LNHDA and CDR2 SQIVND (reference sequence). This CDR3 comprises 14 residues. The junction had 4 bases not matched to a gene; V was cut back by 6 bases and J by 0 bases. CDR3 sequence: CASSPGQMNTEAFF. The CDR3, as DNA: TGTGCCAGTAGCCCGGGACAGATGAACACTGAAGCTTTCTTT.

V and J are TRBV5-4 and TRBJ2-7, with a weak D call TRBD2 (6 bases). The germline CDR1 and CDR2 sequences are SGHNT and YYREEE (reference sequence). The CDR3 has 17 amino acids. Trimming pared 0 bases from V and 5 bases from J, leaving 21 bases between. CDR3 sequence: CASSLELGGPPLDEQYF. Written as DNA, the CDR3 is TGTGCCAGCAGCTTGGAATTGGGGGGACCTCCACTTGACGAGCAGTACTTC.

The V call is TRBV9, the J call TRBJ2-7; D is tentatively TRBD1 or TRBD2 (7 bases each). Germline V gives CDR1 SGDLS, CDR2 YYNGEE. CDR3 length: 15 residues. The ends were cut back, 4 bases at V and 3 bases at J, with 17 bases in the middle. CDR3 sequence: CASSPMGGGLYEQYF. The CDR3 DNA follows: TGTGCCAGCAGCCCGATGGGAGGGGGCCTCTACGAGCAGTACTTC.

The chain employs TRBV7-8 and TRBJ1-5; no clear D. Germline CDR1 reads SGHVS; CDR2 reads FQNEAQ. V shed 1 base and J shed 2 bases, with 9 bases lying between them. The CDR3 covers 15 residues. The CDR3 nucleotides are TGTGCCAGCAGCTTAGAGGAAGAAGGCAATCAGCCCCAGCATTTT. Residues: CASSLEEEGNQPQHF.

The chain links TRBV27 to TRBJ2-2; D gene uncertain. V dropped 4 bases and J dropped 1 base, with 7 bases sitting between them. The CDR3 has 14 amino acids. Germline-derived CDR1 and CDR2 are MNHEY and SMNVEV (reference sequence). DNA for the CDR3: TGTGCCAGCAGTTCAGACCTGAACACCGGGGAGCTGTTTTTT. This gives the protein CASSSDLNTGELFF.